This TCR beta chain came from a study of blood T cells in healthy people across ages. Through a sample-barcoded 5' primer and a J-beta primer mix, a second PCR was run for roughly 6 to 12 cycles. One entry per CDR3 protein, called by TCRdb with MiXCR from the 5' RACE reads. The sample consists of 1.5 million to 1.9 million distinct CDR3 sequences, 35% to 45% of them appearing once. V lost 7 bases and J 0 bases, leaving 11 bases between the germline ends. The V gene's germline CDR1 is SGHRS and CDR2 YFSETQ. CDR3 length: 14 amino acids. The sequenced material came from blood. The V and J genes are TRBV5-1 and TRBJ2-1; D not resolved. The sequence was obtained from a woman aged 18-29 years in good health. CDR3 protein: CASLPDNSYNEQFF. Here the CDR3 DNA reads TGCGCCAGCCTCCCCGACAACTCCTACAATGAGCAGTTCTTC. Complete variable domain (other parts from reference TRBV5-1 and TRBJ2-1): KAGVTQTPRYLIKTRGQQVTLSCSPISGHRSVSWYQQTPGQGLQFLFEYFSETQRNKGNFPGRFSGRQFSNSRSEMNVSTLELGDSALYLCASLPDNSYNEQFFGPGTRLTVL.